The present TCR beta chain was sequenced within a study of cytomegalovirus exposure and HLA in healthy donors (dated by TCRdb to between 2016 and 2019). In the study overall: According to a later analysis, one platform produced both the 120 validation repertoires and the 700 or so repertoires of the first cohort. The study was designed to test whether signatures of past pathogen exposure could be identified by cataloging public T cell receptors. Along with the approximately 700-subject first cohort, a separate validation cohort of over a hundred different subjects was used. To predict cytomegalovirus infection status, the study combined high-throughput TCR immunosequencing, statistical association of individual TCRs with disease status, and machine learning.

Including the terminal cysteine and phenylalanine, the CDR3 comprises 18 residues. Only CDR3 DNA is held: 54 bases, read in frame from base 1. Based on the germline V gene (reference sequence), the CDR1 and CDR2 sequences are SEHNR and FQNEAQ. From V the trimming removes 3 bases and from J it removes 9 bases, while the gene matches leave 15 bases of the junction unaccounted for. The protocol used for the library was the immunoSEQ multiplex PCR assay. Under the source paper's analysis protocol: A statistical classification framework was developed to diagnose cytomegalovirus status using the catalog of TCR beta chain sequences. TCRdb provides this immuneACCESS table in a form limited to in-frame rearrangements. Some clones are lacking; in checked studies, under half of them reflect an unresolved V gene, and why the rest are absent is not known. The DNA was the basis for D and trimming; V, J and clone size are from that table. The sample table holds fewer than 200,000 clones, of which approximately 89% were seen once. The ten largest clones capture 7.2% of the sample.

This clone occurred once. This receptor's antigen is unknown. There are no base qualities to consult, and no much larger clone falls within one base. Broader findings and caveats from the paper: A later analysis lacked HLA typing for the validation cohort, so it scored co-occurrence in that cohort across all 120 or so repertoires. The authors suggested that the approach could potentially be extended to other disease states and immunological phenotypes. In a later analysis, TCRs clustered in the first cohort were found to also tend to co-occur in the 130 or so validation repertoires, with about 94% of cluster scores above 0. In vitro tests confirmed that a few of the cytomegalovirus-associated TCR beta chains recognize cytomegalovirus antigens. While some public TCRs were present in many individuals, most TCR sequences turned up only very rarely across donors. The classifier was reported to diagnose cytomegalovirus status with high specificity and sensitivity in both the original cohort and the validation cohort. The study listed approximately 150 TCR beta chains as associated with cytomegalovirus.

Donors formed part of the validation cohort, which comprised over a hundred subjects and was distinct from the first cohort of 666 subjects. The sequencing input was PBMCs. The chain couples TRBV7-9 to TRBJ2-2; 11 junctional bases match TRBD1. The sequence came from a man aged 25 to 45 in good health and CMV-seropositive. The nucleotide sequence is TGTGCCAGCAGCTTTAGAGGAGGACAGGGGGCAAATCTTTGGGAGCTGTTTTTT. It specifies CASSFRGGQGANLWELFF.